A selection of T cell receptor beta chains follows, all from one sample in a study of early stage breast cancer tumors. The protocol was immunoSEQ multiplex PCR, while the TCRdb copy is restricted to in-frame clones and leaves out a portion. The sample includes about 29,000 clones, just under 85% of them seen just once. The material sequenced was blood. Every receptor here comes from a person between 50 and 60 years old with breast cancer. Both conserved end residues are part of each CDR3. The D gene is left open where the match is weak. Size tells how often a clone was seen (once, few, many) or the class of an expanded clone, and some rows leave it out.

>TRBJ1-1|NA|TRBV28|NA
TGTGCCAGCAGGATTGGCCTAAACACTGAAGCTTTCTTT
CASRIGLNTEAFF
>TRBJ2-3|NA|TRBV29-1|NA
TGCAGCGTTGAAGTACGGGACGGAGATACGCAGTATTTT
CSVEVRDGDTQYF
>TRBJ2-7|NA|TRBV30|NA
TGTGCCTGGAGTCCCCGCCGGGGCAGCTCCTACGAGCAGTACTTC
CAWSPRRGSSYEQYF
>TRBJ2-4|NA|TRBV15|TRBD1
TGTGCCACCAGCAGGGGAGGGACAGGGAACCTAGCCAAAAACATTCAGTACTTC
CATSRGGTGNLAKNIQYF
>TRBJ2-2|NA|TRBV28|TRBD1
TGTGCCAGCAGGGGACAGGGGCCCGCGAACACCGGGGAGCTGTTTTTT
CASRGQGPANTGELFF
>TRBJ2-1|NA|TRBV7-2|TRBD2
TGTGCCAGCAGCTTCGGGACTAGCGCGGCTGAGCAGTTCTTC
CASSFGTSAAEQFF
>TRBJ2-3|NA|TRBV5-4|NA
TGTGCCAGCAGCTTGGCCCTGGGGGATACGCAGTATTTT
CASSLALGDTQYF
>TRBJ1-6|NA|TRBV14|NA
TGTGCCAGCAGAGCTCGCGGGTCAGGTTCACCCCTCCACTTT
CASRARGSGSPLHF
>TRBJ1-3|once|TRBV4-2|NA
TGTGCCAGCAGCCGGCGTGGGGCCGGTACTGGAAACACCATATATTTT
CASSRRGAGTGNTIYF
>TRBJ1-1|NA|TRBV10-1|NA
TGCGCCAGCAGTGAGAGGGGGAACACTGAAGCTTTCTTT
CASSERGNTEAFF
>TRBJ2-5|NA|TRBV7-6|TRBD2
TGTGCCAGCAGCTTGGTACTAGCGGCTCCCCAAGAGACCCAGTACTTC
CASSLVLAAPQETQYF
>TRBJ2-5|NA|TRBV5-6|NA
TGTGCCAGCAGCCACGCCGGGGGCCGGAAGACCCAGTACTTC
CASSHAGGRKTQYF
>TRBJ2-3|NA|TRBV9|TRBD1
TGTGCCAGCAGCGTCCGGGACAGGGGGGCAGATACGCAGTATTTT
CASSVRDRGADTQYF
>TRBJ2-2|NA|TRBV19|NA
TGTGCCAGTAGTCCGGAGAACACCGGGGAGCTGTTTTTT
CASSPENTGELFF
>TRBJ1-5|NA|TRBV5-5|NA
TGTGCCAGCAGCTTGTCGGGATATAGCAATCAGCCCCAGCATTTT
CASSLSGYSNQPQHF
>TRBJ2-2|NA|TRBV6-6|NA
TGTGCCAGCAGTCCCGGCAGGGACACCGGGGAGCTGTTTTTT
CASSPGRDTGELFF
>TRBJ2-3|NA|TRBV5-1|NA
TGCGCCAGCAATGGGGGGGCTCTAGATACGCAGTATTTT
CASNGGALDTQYF
>TRBJ1-4|NA|TRBV5-1|NA
TGCGCCAGCAGCTTGGATCAGGGTGGAGAAAAACTGTTTTTT
CASSLDQGGEKLFF
>TRBJ2-2|NA|TRBV27|NA
TGTGCCAGCAGTACTCCGGGGACCGGGGAGCTGTTTTTT
CASSTPGTGELFF
>TRBJ2-5|NA|TRBV6-5|TRBD2
TGTGCCAGCAGTTTTGATCGGGGGGGGGAAAAAGAGACCCAGTACTTC
CASSFDRGGEKETQYF
>TRBJ2-7|NA|TRBV10-3|TRBD1
TGTGCCATCAGTGAGCCGGGACAGCTCTCCTACGAGCAGTACTTC
CAISEPGQLSYEQYF
>TRBJ2-7|NA|TRBV5-4|TRBD1
TGTGCCAGCAGACTGGGACAGGGTCCCCACGAGCAGTACTTC
CASRLGQGPHEQYF
>TRBJ1-4|few|TRBV6-1|NA
TGTGCCAGCAGTGAAGCGGCGGGGCCAGGGGAAAAACTGTTTTTT
CASSEAAGPGEKLFF
>TRBJ2-1|NA|TRBV5-1|TRBD1
TGCGCCAGCAGCTTGGGTTGGCAGGGGGAGTACAATGAGCAGTTCTTC
CASSLGWQGEYNEQFF
>TRBJ2-5|once|TRBV6-6|NA
TGTGCCAGCAGGAGGGGGGAAGAGACCCAGTACTTC
CASRRGEETQYF
>TRBJ1-4|NA|TRBV19|NA
TGTGCCAGTAGAGGAGATGAAAAACTGTTTTTT
CASRGDEKLFF
>TRBJ1-1|NA|TRBV19|TRBD1
TGTGCCAGTAGACCGACAGGGCCCTACATGAACACTGAAGCTTTCTTT
CASRPTGPYMNTEAFF
>TRBJ2-5|NA|TRBV7-6|TRBD2
TGTGCCAGCAGCGCTGTCCTAGCGGGGGGGGAAGAGACCCAGTACTTC
CASSAVLAGGEETQYF
>TRBJ2-7|NA|TRBV5-6|TRBD1
TGTGCCAGCAGCCCCGGACAGGACTACGAGCAGTACTTC
CASSPGQDYEQYF
>TRBJ2-2|NA|TRBV6-4|TRBD2
TGTGCCAGCAGTGAGGGACTAGCGACCGGGGAGCTGTTTTTT
CASSEGLATGELFF
>TRBJ2-7|NA|TRBV19|TRBD1
TGTGCCAAATCCGCCCGGGACAGGGGTTCCTACGAGCAGTACTTC
CAKSARDRGSYEQYF
>TRBJ1-5|NA|TRBV7-2|NA
TGTGCCAGCAGCTACGGCAGCCGCAATCAGCCCCAGCATTTT
CASSYGSRNQPQHF
>TRBJ2-1|NA|TRBV19|TRBD2
TGTGCCAGTCGACTAGCGGGAGGTCACAATGAGCAGTTCTTC
CASRLAGGHNEQFF
>TRBJ2-5|NA|TRBV5-1|TRBD2
TGCGCCAGCAGCTCCGGGACTACCCAAGAGACCCAGTACTTC
CASSSGTTQETQYF
>TRBJ1-2|NA|TRBV9|TRBD1
TGTGCCAGCAGCGCCGGGACAGATCATGGCTACACCTTC
CASSAGTDHGYTF
>TRBJ2-5|NA|TRBV5-6|NA
TGTGCCAGCAGCTTAAGATTTGACAGAGACCAAGAGACCCAGTACTTC
CASSLRFDRDQETQYF
>TRBJ1-1|once|TRBV5-1|NA
TGCGCCAGCAGCTGGGGGGGGGACACTGAAGCTTTCTTT
CASSWGGDTEAFF
>TRBJ1-6|NA|TRBV5-1|NA
TGCGCCAGCAGCTTAAGTCTAGGAGGAGATTCACCCCTCCACTTT
CASSLSLGGDSPLHF
>TRBJ2-4|once|TRBV19|TRBD2
TGTGCCAGTAGTAAGGTAGCGGGAGGAGTGGGAAACATTCAGTACTTC
CASSKVAGGVGNIQYF
>TRBJ2-7|NA|TRBV6-1|TRBD1
TGTGCCAGCAGTGAACCGGGACAGGGGAGCTCCTACGAGCAGTACTTC
CASSEPGQGSSYEQYF
>TRBJ1-3|NA|TRBV9|NA
TGTGCCAGCAGCCAGACTACGAGCTCTGGAAACACCATATATTTT
CASSQTTSSGNTIYF
>TRBJ2-2|once|TRBV2|NA
TGTGCCAGCAACCTAGACAGGCATGCCGGGGAGCTGTTTTTT
CASNLDRHAGELFF
>TRBJ2-3|NA|TRBV29-1|NA
TGCAGCGAACTAGGCACAGATACGCAGTATTTT
CSELGTDTQYF
>TRBJ2-1|NA|TRBV9|TRBD2
TGTGCCAGCAGCCCAAATCGACTAGCGGGGGGGAGCTACAATGAGCAGTTCTTC
CASSPNRLAGGSYNEQFF
>TRBJ1-5|NA|TRBV19|TRBD1
TGTGCCAGTAGTAGGATGAGACAGGGGAGCAATCAGCCCCAGCATTTT
CASSRMRQGSNQPQHF
>TRBJ2-1|NA|TRBV19|TRBD2
TGTGCCAGTAAGGCGACTAGCGGGTATTACAATGAGCAGTTCTTC
CASKATSGYYNEQFF
>TRBJ2-1|NA|TRBV7-9|NA
TGTGCCAGCAGCCCCCTGGAAGGGAGCTCCTACAATGAGCAGTTCTTC
CASSPLEGSSYNEQFF
>TRBJ1-6|NA|TRBV7-3|TRBD1
TGTGCCAGCAGCTTGACAGGGAATTCACCCCTCCACTTT
CASSLTGNSPLHF
>TRBJ2-2|NA|TRBV9|TRBD1
TGTGCCAGCAGCGTACAAGGGGGCTATTTCGGGGAGCTGTTTTTT
CASSVQGGYFGELFF
>TRBJ2-7|NA|TRBV5-1|TRBD1
TGCGCCAGCAGCTGGAAGGGACAGGGTGGCTCCGAGCAGTACTTC
CASSWKGQGGSEQYF
>TRBJ2-3|NA|TRBV10-3|NA
TGTGCCATCAGTGAGAGGAGAAGCACAGATACGCAGTATTTT
CAISERRSTDTQYF
>TRBJ1-3|NA|TRBV7-9|TRBD1
TGTGCCAGCAGCCCAGGGGGCGGGGGAAACACCATATATTTT
CASSPGGGGNTIYF
>TRBJ2-5|NA|TRBV7-9|NA
TGTGCCAGCAGCTCTGCAGGGAAGGAGACCCAGTACTTC
CASSSAGKETQYF
>TRBJ1-2|NA|TRBV6-6|NA
TGTGCCAGCAGTTACTCTGTAAACTATGGCTACACCTTC
CASSYSVNYGYTF
>TRBJ1-5|NA|TRBV5-8|TRBD1
TGTGCCAGCAGCGCTACAGGGGGAGTTGGCAATCAGCCCCAGCATTTT
CASSATGGVGNQPQHF